Below, 18 T cell receptor beta chains from the same sample are listed, as sequenced in a study of CD8 T cells in Susac syndrome. With random hexamers, 0.5 to 1 ug RNA was reverse transcribed. Via MiXCR, TCRdb re-called the immunoSEQ multiplex PCR reads, giving one row per CDR3 protein. Here the sample spans roughly 120,000 distinct CDR3 sequences, 85% to 95% being singletons. Sample: CD8+ T cells from PBMCs. These receptors all stem from a human donor with multiple sclerosis.

The DNA for the CDR3 is TGTGCCAGCAGTTACAACCCAGGGGGCTTGCAAGATACGCAGTATTTT. Its protein product is CASSYNPGGLQDTQYF. This chain connects TRBV6-5 to TRBJ2-3; 8 bases are shared with TRBD1. Germline assignment: CDR1 MNHEY and CDR2 SVGAGI. The CDR3 runs 16 residues. V shed 2 bases and J 5 bases; nucleotides not matched to a gene: 9.

The CDR3 loop is CASSYSKEAEYAYEQYV. For the CDR3, the DNA is TGTGCCAGCAGTTACTCGAAAGAAGCGGAATACGCCTACGAGCAGTACGTC. The rearrangement links TRBV6-2 or TRBV6-3 to TRBJ2-7, with D perhaps TRBD2 (5 bases). The CDR3 contains 17 residues. Germline V gives CDR1 MNHEY, CDR2 SVGEGT. The V end lost 0 bases, the J end lost 2 bases, and 17 bases lay between the germline ends.

This chain uses TRBV7-9 with TRBJ2-1, with TRBD2 matching 9 bases. With V trimmed by 3 bases and J by 6 bases, 3 bases remained unmatched. The length of the CDR3 is 14 residues. Germline CDR1 SEHNR, CDR2 FQNEAQ (reference sequence). The CDR3 here is CASSFPGLANEQFF. CDR3 in DNA: TGTGCCAGCAGCTTCCCGGGACTAGCCAATGAGCAGTTCTTC.

V is TRBV3-1 and J is TRBJ2-7; D is uncertain. V lost 1 base, J lost 3 bases, and 10 bases lay in between. This CDR3 comprises 14 residues. Germline loops: CDR1 LGHDT, CDR2 YNNKEL (reference sequence). The CDR3 DNA follows: TGTGCCAGCAGCCAAGGGCGAGAAATCTACGAGCAGTACGTC. This codes for CASSQGREIYEQYV.

The V call is TRBV3-1, the J call TRBJ2-7; D gene uncertain. The CDR3 is made up of 13 amino acids. The germline gives CDR1 LGHDT, CDR2 YNNKEL (reference sequence). Trimming shortened V by 1 base and J by 4 bases, and 8 bases separated the two germline ends. The CDR3 here is CASSQAVWYEQYF. The CDR3 coding sequence is TGTGCCAGCAGCCAAGCGGTATGGTACGAGCAGTACTTC.

The rearrangement links TRBV6-5 to TRBJ2-7; possibly TRBD2 for D (6 bases). Germline V gene lookup returns CDR1 MNHEY and CDR2 SVGAGI. The ends were cut back, 0 bases at V and 6 bases at J, with 9 bases in the middle. There are 13 residues in the CDR3. The CDR3 DNA reads as TGTGCCAGCAGTTACTCGGCGGGGTCCGAGCAGTACGTC. Translated: CASSYSAGSEQYV.

The gene calls are TRBV27 and TRBJ1-5; D might be TRBD1 (5 bases). There are 13 residues in the CDR3. V lost 3 bases and J 8 bases, leaving 11 bases between the germline ends. Germline CDR1 is MNHEY and CDR2 is SMNVEV (reference sequence). The DNA of the CDR3 is TGTGCCAGCAGTTTCGAGGGGTCGAAGCCCCAGCATTTT. It specifies CASSFEGSKPQHF.

This chain links TRBV9 with TRBJ2-3; TRBD2 matches 8 bases. Looked up from germline, CDR1 is SGDLS and CDR2 is YYNGEE. This CDR3 has 15 residues. After removal of 4 bases from V and 2 bases from J, the junction contained 6 bases not matched to a gene. The CDR3 reads CASSPSGSVTDTQYF. CDR3 in DNA: TGTGCCAGCAGCCCCAGCGGGAGCGTCACAGATACGCAGTATTTT.

The chain joins TRBV12-3 or TRBV12-4 to TRBJ1-2, with unresolved D. The CDR3 extends over 14 amino acids. V was trimmed by 4 bases and J by 1 base, leaving 10 bases between them. CDR3 nucleotide sequence: TGTGCCAGCAGTTGGACGGCCGTTAACTATGGCTACACCTTC. It specifies CASSWTAVNYGYTF.

This sequence joins TRBV5-1 and TRBJ1-1; 7 nucleotides line up with TRBD1. J lost 6 bases, V lost 5 bases, and 7 bases had no gene match. Germline V gene sequence: CDR1 SGHRS, CDR2 YFSETQ. This CDR3 contains 13 residues. The CDR3 sequence: CASRGGAFPEAFF. CDR3 nucleotide sequence: TGCGCCAGCAGAGGGGGCGCGTTCCCTGAAGCTTTCTTT.

On this clonotype: At one boundary the junction diverges from the germline segment, which might be a read error. V usage is TRBV9 and J usage is TRBJ1-4; no clear D gene. The CDR3 consists of 15 residues. Germline loops: CDR1 SGDLS, CDR2 YYNGEE. CDR3 sequence (DNA): TGTGCCAGCAGCGCCCGAGGGAGCCCTAATGAAAAACTGTCTTTT. Translation gives CASSARGSPNEKLSF.

The chain joins TRBV30 to TRBJ1-3; no clear D gene. V dropped 0 bases and J dropped 5 bases, with 11 bases sitting between them. Germline-derived CDR1 and CDR2 are GTSNPN and SVGIG (reference sequence). There are 14 residues in the CDR3. CDR3 nucleotides: TGTGCCTGGAGTGTTCGGGGTACCAGAAACACCATATATTTT. As protein: CAWSVRGTRNTIYF.

The rearrangement uses TRBV27 and TRBJ2-7; TRBD1 agrees at 9 bases. Trimming took 5 bases from V and 6 from J; bases not matched to a gene: 11. CDR1 MNHEY and CDR2 SMNVEV come from the germline V gene (reference sequence). CDR3 size: 15 residues. In nucleotides, the CDR3 is TGTGCCAGCAGTGTCCACAGGGGGCGGTTGGGCGAGCAGTACTTC. Amino acids: CASSVHRGRLGEQYF.

The chain is built from TRBV24-1 and TRBJ2-2; 7 positions match TRBD1. The V and J ends lost 3 bases and 6 bases, in that order; junction bases with no gene match: 9. Germline CDR1 reads KGHDR; CDR2 reads SFDVKD. This CDR3 spans 16 amino acids. This chain's CDR3 is CATSDLETGLAGELFF. The CDR3 coding sequence is TGTGCCACCAGTGATCTAGAGACAGGGTTGGCCGGGGAGCTGTTTTTT.

The chain couples TRBV5-6 to TRBJ1-3; tentatively, D is TRBD1 (5 bases). With 0 bases removed from V and 4 bases from J, the gap between germline ends came to 8 bases. The CDR3 is 14 residues long. CDR1 and CDR2 from the germline V gene are SGHDT and YYEEEE. DNA of the CDR3: TGTGCCAGCAGCTTGGTCGCAGGGGGAAACACCATATATTTT. The encoded protein is CASSLVAGGNTIYF.

The gene calls are TRBV3-1 and TRBJ2-1; 7 nucleotides agree with TRBD2. Trimming took 2 bases from V and 6 from J; bases not matched to a gene: 10. Germline CDR1 LGHDT, CDR2 YNNKEL (reference sequence). The CDR3 covers 16 residues. The CDR3, as DNA: TGTGCCAGCAGCCAAATAATGTCGGGGGGTTCCAATGAGCAGTTCTTC. Translating gives CASSQIMSGGSNEQFF.

The sample holds one count of this clonotype. V and J are TRBV11-2 and TRBJ1-6; D possibly corresponds to TRBD1 (5 bases). V dropped 1 base and J dropped 9 bases, with 10 bases sitting between them. Germline assignment: CDR1 SGHAT and CDR2 FQNNGV. CDR3 size: 14 residues. CDR3 residues: CASSLGRGGSPLHF. The CDR3 bases are TGTGCCAGCAGCTTAGGGCGGGGGGGTTCACCCCTCCACTTT.

The chain uses TRBV27 and TRBJ2-1, with D unresolved. The CDR3 runs 15 residues. Germline-derived CDR1 and CDR2 are MNHEY and SMNVEV (reference sequence). Trimming took 1 base from V and 0 from J, leaving 7 bases between them. This CDR3 is CASSLFQSSYNEQFF. The CDR3 coding sequence is TGTGCCAGCAGTTTATTTCAGAGCTCCTACAATGAGCAGTTCTTC.